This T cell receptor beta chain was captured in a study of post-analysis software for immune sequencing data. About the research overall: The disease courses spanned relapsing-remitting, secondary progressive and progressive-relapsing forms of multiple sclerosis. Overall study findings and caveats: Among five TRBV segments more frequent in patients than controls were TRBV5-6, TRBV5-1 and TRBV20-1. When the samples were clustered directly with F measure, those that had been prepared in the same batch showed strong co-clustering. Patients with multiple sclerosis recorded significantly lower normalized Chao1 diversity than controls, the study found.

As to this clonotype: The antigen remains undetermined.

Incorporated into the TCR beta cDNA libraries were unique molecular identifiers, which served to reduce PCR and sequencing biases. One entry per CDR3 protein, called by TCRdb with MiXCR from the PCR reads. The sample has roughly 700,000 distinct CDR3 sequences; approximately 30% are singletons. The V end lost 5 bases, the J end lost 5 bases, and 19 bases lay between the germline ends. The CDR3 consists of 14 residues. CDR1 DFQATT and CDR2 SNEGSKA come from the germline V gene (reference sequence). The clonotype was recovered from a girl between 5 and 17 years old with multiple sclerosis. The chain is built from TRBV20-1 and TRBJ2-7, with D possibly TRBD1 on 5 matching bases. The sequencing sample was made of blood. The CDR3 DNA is TGCAGTGCTTTAGGGGTGACCGTTCAAGACGAGCAGTACTTC. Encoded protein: CSALGVTVQDEQYF.